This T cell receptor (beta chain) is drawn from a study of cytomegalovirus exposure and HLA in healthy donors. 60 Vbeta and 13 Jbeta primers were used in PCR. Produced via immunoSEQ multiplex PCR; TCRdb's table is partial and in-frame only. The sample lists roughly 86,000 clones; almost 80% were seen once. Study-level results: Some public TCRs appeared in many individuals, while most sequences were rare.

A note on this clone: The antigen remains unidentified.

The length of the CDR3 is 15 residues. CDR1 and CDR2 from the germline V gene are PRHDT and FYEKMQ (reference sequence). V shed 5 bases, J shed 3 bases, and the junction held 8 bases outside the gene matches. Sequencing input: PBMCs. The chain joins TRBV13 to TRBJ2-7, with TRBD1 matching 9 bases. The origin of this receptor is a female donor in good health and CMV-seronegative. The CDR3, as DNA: TGTGCCAGCAGCGTCCACAGGGGGCAGGACTACGAGCAGTACTTC. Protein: CASSVHRGQDYEQYF. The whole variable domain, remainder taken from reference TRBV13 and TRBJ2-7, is AAGVIQSPRHLIKEKRETATLKCYPIPRHDTVYWYQQGPGQDPQFLISFYEKMQSDKGSIPDRFSAQQFSDYHSELNMSSLELGDSALYFCASSVHRGQDYEQYFGPGTRLTVT.